Given below is one T cell receptor beta chain in context. This sample stems from a study of blood T cell repertoires in COVID-19. Looking at the study overall: Researchers got acute and convalescent COVID-19 samples from the United States, Italy and Spain.

Clones were read by immunoSEQ multiplex PCR, and TCRdb kept only the in-frame ones, dropping some. This sample has about 200,000 clones, with around four fifths found just once. The sequence was collected from a human donor with acute or convalescent COVID-19. The donor label of this sample is uncertain. The source material was peripheral blood.

CDR3 in DNA: TGTGCCAGCTCACCACTGGGACATTCCACAGATACGCAGTATTTT. As protein: CASSPLGHSTDTQYF. The V call is TRBV18, the J call TRBJ2-3; D possibly corresponds to TRBD1 (6 bases). The CDR3 spans 15 residues. The germline V and J ends were trimmed by 1 base and 2 bases, with 10 bases remaining between them. Per germline, CDR1 KGHSH and CDR2 LQKENI.